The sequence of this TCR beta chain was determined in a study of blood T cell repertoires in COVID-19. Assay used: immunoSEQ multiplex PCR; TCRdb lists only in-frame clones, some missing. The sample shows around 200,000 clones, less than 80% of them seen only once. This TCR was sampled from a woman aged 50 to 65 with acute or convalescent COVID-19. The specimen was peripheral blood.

The CDR3 here is CASSSTGRAQPQHF. The CDR3 DNA reads as TGTGCCAGCAGCAGTACAGGGCGGGCTCAGCCCCAGCATTTT. The chain couples TRBV7-9 to TRBJ1-5; weak D call: TRBD1 (6 bases). CDR1 SEHNR and CDR2 FQNEAQ come from the germline V gene (reference sequence). Trimming stripped 5 bases from V and 6 bases from J, with 14 bases between. The CDR3 length is 14 residues. The whole variable domain, filled in from reference TRBV7-9 and TRBJ1-5, reads DTGVSQNPRHKITKRGQNVTFRCDPISEHNRLYWYRQTLGQGPEFLTYFQNEAQLEKSRLLSDRFSAERPKGSFSTLEIQRTEQGDSAMYLCASSSTGRAQPQHFGDGTRLSIL.